The rows below give T cell receptor beta chains drawn from one sample of a study of shared clonotypes between healthy human individuals. Sequenced by immunoSEQ multiplex PCR; TCRdb stores in-frame clones only, minus some. The sample records 750,000 to 1,000,000 clones, over 90% being singletons. The sample was naive CD8+ T cells sorted from blood. These receptors all come from a man younger than 40 in good health. CDR3s include the opening cysteine and the closing phenylalanine or tryptophan. D genes are given only for firm matches. Clone size is not always given. Where it is, it says once, few, many or a class for expanded clones.

d_call	clone_size	v_call	j_call	cdr3_aa	cdr3_nt
NA	NA	TRBV29-1	TRBJ2-7	CSARGRGGSGYEQYF	TGCAGCGCCCGAGGGCGAGGGGGGTCGGGCTACGAGCAGTACTTC
TRBD2	NA	TRBV7-9	TRBJ2-3	CASSLSILRTSRTDTQYF	TGTGCCAGCAGCTTATCGATTTTACGGACTAGCCGCACAGATACGCAGTATTTT
TRBD1	NA	TRBV4-1	TRBJ2-1	CASSQDPGGNEQFF	TGCGCCAGCAGCCAAGATCCAGGGGGCAATGAGCAGTTCTTC
TRBD2	NA	TRBV19	TRBJ2-3	CASSIGGLAGADTQYF	TGTGCCAGTAGTATAGGGGGACTAGCGGGAGCGGATACGCAGTATTTT
TRBD2	NA	TRBV4-3	TRBJ2-5	CASSQGTSQETQYF	TGCGCCAGCAGCCAGGGGACTAGTCAAGAGACCCAGTACTTC
NA	NA	TRBV28	TRBJ2-7	CASSFTPRGYEQYF	TGTGCCAGCAGTTTCACCCCACGTGGATACGAGCAGTACTTC
NA	once	TRBV4-1	TRBJ2-3	CASSQAGFPSTDTQYF	TGCGCCAGCAGCCAAGCCGGGTTCCCTAGCACAGATACGCAGTATTTT
NA	NA	TRBV7-9	TRBJ2-2	CASSPGPGVNTGELFF	TGTGCCAGCAGCCCCGGGCCCGGGGTTAACACCGGGGAGCTGTTTTTT
NA	NA	TRBV7-6	TRBJ1-2	CASSFMTPNRINYGYTF	TGTGCCAGCAGCTTCATGACACCAAATCGAATTAACTATGGCTACACCTTC
TRBD2	NA	TRBV7-2	TRBJ2-1	CASSSRLAGLYNEQFF	TGTGCCAGCAGCTCGAGACTAGCGGGGCTATACAATGAGCAGTTCTTC
NA	once	TRBV5-1	TRBJ2-3	CASSLDRFLTQYF	TGCGCCAGCAGCTTGGACCGCTTTCTTACGCAGTATTTT
NA	NA	TRBV27	TRBJ2-7	CASSHGQSYEQYF	TGTGCCAGCAGTCACGGACAGTCCTACGAGCAGTACTTC
TRBD2	NA	TRBV13	TRBJ2-7	CASSLGSGRLEQYF	TGTGCCAGCAGCTTAGGTAGCGGGAGACTGGAGCAGTACTTC
TRBD2	NA	TRBV7-9	TRBJ2-5	CASSPSGIQETQYF	TGTGCCAGCAGCCCCAGCGGGATCCAAGAGACCCAGTACTTC
NA	NA	TRBV5-1	TRBJ2-5	CASSLAVAVETQYF	TGCGCCAGCAGCTTGGCCGTGGCGGTGGAGACCCAGTACTTC
NA	NA	TRBV7-9	TRBJ1-1	CASSLSGGSTEAFF	TGTGCCAGCAGCTTATCCGGGGGTTCAACTGAAGCTTTCTTT
NA	NA	TRBV10-3	TRBJ1-2	CASLPNLQEGYGYTF	TGTGCCAGCCTTCCCAACCTACAGGAAGGCTATGGCTACACCTTC
NA	NA	TRBV15	TRBJ2-3	CATSRKMGSADTQYF	TGTGCCACCAGCAGAAAGATGGGGTCGGCAGATACGCAGTATTTT
NA	NA	TRBV19	TRBJ2-1	CASSISRGASYNEQFF	TGTGCCAGTAGTATTAGTCGAGGGGCCTCCTACAATGAGCAGTTCTTC
TRBD1	NA	TRBV30	TRBJ2-7	CAMGTGISLGEQYF	TGTGCCATGGGGACAGGGATCTCCCTGGGCGAGCAGTACTTC
NA	NA	TRBV7-9	TRBJ2-5	CASSGRQEVRETQYF	TGTGCCAGCAGCGGCCGACAGGAAGTCCGGGAGACCCAGTACTTC
NA	NA	TRBV5-4	TRBJ2-7	CASSLESGYYPYEQYF	TGTGCCAGCAGCTTGGAATCAGGGTACTATCCCTACGAGCAGTACTTC
NA	NA	TRBV13	TRBJ1-1	CASSLSQGMNTEAFF	TGTGCCAGCAGCTTATCGCAGGGGATGAACACTGAAGCTTTCTTT
TRBD2	NA	TRBV7-9	TRBJ2-2	CASSLVRTSGTGELFF	TGTGCCAGCAGCTTAGTAAGGACTAGCGGGACCGGGGAGCTGTTTTTT
NA	NA	TRBV13	TRBJ1-1	CASSPRGEGNTEAFF	TGTGCCAGCAGCCCTCGGGGCGAAGGGAACACTGAAGCTTTCTTT
NA	NA	TRBV6-5	TRBJ2-7	CASSYSPSYEQYF	TGTGCCAGCAGTTACTCTCCCTCCTACGAGCAGTACTTC
TRBD1	NA	TRBV28	TRBJ2-7	CASSLGTGGREQYF	TGTGCCAGCAGTTTAGGGACAGGGGGGCGCGAGCAGTACTTC
NA	NA	TRBV14	TRBJ2-1	CASGQEINEQFF	TGTGCCAGCGGCCAGGAGATCAATGAGCAGTTCTTC
TRBD2	once	TRBV9	TRBJ2-1	CASSVGSSGSYNEQFF	TGTGCCAGCAGCGTAGGTTCTAGCGGGAGCTACAATGAGCAGTTCTTC
TRBD2	NA	TRBV19	TRBJ2-1	CASAQDPSGVLSFEQFF	TGTGCCAGCGCCCAGGATCCTAGCGGAGTTTTAAGTTTCGAGCAGTTCTTC
TRBD2	NA	TRBV19	TRBJ2-1	CASRMPGLAGELHNEQFF	TGTGCCAGTAGGATGCCGGGACTAGCGGGGGAACTCCACAATGAGCAGTTCTTC
TRBD1	NA	TRBV9	TRBJ2-1	CASSAGTGFYNEQFF	TGTGCCAGCAGCGCCGGGACAGGGTTTTACAATGAGCAGTTCTTC
NA	NA	TRBV5-6	TRBJ2-3	CASSSEAGQYF	TGTGCCAGCAGCTCGGAAGCCGGGCAGTATTTT
NA	NA	TRBV19	TRBJ1-5	CASSIVASSNQPQHF	TGTGCCAGTAGTATAGTTGCCAGTAGCAATCAGCCCCAGCATTTT
NA	NA	TRBV28	TRBJ2-7	CASRPGHYYEQYF	TGTGCCAGCAGGCCGGGACATTACTACGAGCAGTACTTC
NA	NA	TRBV28	TRBJ1-5	CASSLLQGGNQPQHF	TGTGCCAGCAGTTTATTACAGGGAGGCAATCAGCCCCAGCATTTT
NA	NA	TRBV25-1	TRBJ2-5	CASSEWGGRGETQYF	TGTGCCAGCAGTGAATGGGGGGGGCGCGGAGAGACCCAGTACTTC
NA	NA	TRBV15	TRBJ2-7	CATSSWPRVLQNSYEQYF	TGTGCCACCAGCAGTTGGCCCAGGGTCTTACAAAATTCCTACGAGCAGTACTTC
NA	NA	TRBV7-9	TRBJ1-2	CASSLVRTVEGYTF	TGTGCCAGCAGCTTAGTGCGGACTGTCGAAGGCTACACCTTC
NA	NA	TRBV27	TRBJ1-2	CASSPRGHGYTF	TGTGCCAGCAGTCCCCGGGGACACGGCTACACCTTC
NA	NA	TRBV19	TRBJ2-2	CASSWGTGELFF	TGTGCCAGTAGCTGGGGTACCGGGGAGCTGTTTTTT
NA	once	TRBV4-1	TRBJ2-7	CASSQGPGYEQYF	TGCGCCAGCAGCCAAGGTCCAGGGTACGAGCAGTACTTC